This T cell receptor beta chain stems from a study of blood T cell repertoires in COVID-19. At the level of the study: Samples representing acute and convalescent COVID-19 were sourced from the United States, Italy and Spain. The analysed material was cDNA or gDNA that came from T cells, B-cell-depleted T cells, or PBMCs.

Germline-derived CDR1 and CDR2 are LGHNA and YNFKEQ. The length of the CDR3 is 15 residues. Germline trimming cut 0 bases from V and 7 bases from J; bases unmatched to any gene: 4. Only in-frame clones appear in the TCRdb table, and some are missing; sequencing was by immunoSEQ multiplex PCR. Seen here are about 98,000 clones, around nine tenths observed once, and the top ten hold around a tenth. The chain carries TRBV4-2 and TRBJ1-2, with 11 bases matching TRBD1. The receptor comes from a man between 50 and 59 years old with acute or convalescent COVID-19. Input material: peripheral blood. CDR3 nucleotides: TGTGCCAGCAGCCAAGATGGACAGGGGGCAAGTGGCTACACCTTC. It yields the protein CASSQDGQGASGYTF.